Listed below are T cell receptor beta chains from one sample, sequenced in a study of control samples from healthy donors and cancer patients. The repertoire was sequenced with immunoSEQ multiplex PCR; TCRdb's copy has only in-frame clones and lacks some. This repertoire shows approximately 170,000 clones, 91% found once; its top ten account for more than 1.3%. Sequenced: blood. The receptor source for this set is a woman between 25 and 40 years old in good health. The CDR3 runs from the conserved cysteine through the conserved F or W. The order of the fields is V gene, clone size, D gene, J gene, CDR3 DNA, CDR3 protein. The D gene is left open where the match is weak. Only some rows state a clone size, as once, few, many or a class for expanded clones.

V gene: TRBV7-2; clone size: few; D gene: .; J gene: TRBJ2-1; CDR3 DNA: TGTGCCAGCAGCTTAGGGACCGGGTCGAGCTCCTACAATGAGCAGTTCTTC; CDR3 protein: CASSLGTGSSSYNEQFF
V gene: TRBV3-1/TRBV3-2; clone size: .; D gene: TRBD1; J gene: TRBJ1-5; CDR3 DNA: TGTGCCAGCAGCAATCACGGGACAGGGGATCGCCAGCCCCAGCATTTT; CDR3 protein: CASSNHGTGDRQPQHF
V gene: TRBV24-1; clone size: once; D gene: .; J gene: TRBJ2-7; CDR3 DNA: TGTGCCACCAGTGATTTGCGACTCCCCTACGAGCAGTACTTC; CDR3 protein: CATSDLRLPYEQYF
V gene: TRBV7-2; clone size: .; D gene: .; J gene: TRBJ2-7; CDR3 DNA: TGTGCCAGCAGCTTAGGAGGGCGGAGCTCCTACGAGCAGTACTTC; CDR3 protein: CASSLGGRSSYEQYF
V gene: TRBV18; clone size: .; D gene: .; J gene: TRBJ2-1; CDR3 DNA: TGTGCCAGCTCACCAACTCTTCAGGGCTCCTACAATGAGCAGTTCTTC; CDR3 protein: CASSPTLQGSYNEQFF
V gene: TRBV30; clone size: .; D gene: .; J gene: TRBJ2-7; CDR3 DNA: TGTGCCTGGAGTGTACAACAGCACGAGCAGTACTTC; CDR3 protein: CAWSVQQHEQYF
V gene: TRBV3-1/TRBV3-2; clone size: few; D gene: .; J gene: TRBJ1-1; CDR3 DNA: TGTGCCAGCAGCATACAGGGGAACACTGAAGCTTTCTTT; CDR3 protein: CASSIQGNTEAFF
V gene: TRBV6-5; clone size: .; D gene: .; J gene: TRBJ2-2; CDR3 DNA: TGTGCCAGCAGTTACGAACAGGACACCGGGGAGCTGTTTTTT; CDR3 protein: CASSYEQDTGELFF
V gene: TRBV12-5; clone size: .; D gene: TRBD2; J gene: TRBJ2-5; CDR3 DNA: TGTGCTAGTGGTTTGGGACTAGCCGAGACCCAGTACTTC; CDR3 protein: CASGLGLAETQYF
V gene: TRBV28; clone size: .; D gene: TRBD1; J gene: TRBJ1-4; CDR3 DNA: TGTGCCAGCAGTTTGCGCGACAGGGGGGAAAAACTGTTTTTT; CDR3 protein: CASSLRDRGEKLFF
V gene: TRBV18; clone size: .; D gene: TRBD2; J gene: TRBJ2-1; CDR3 DNA: TGTGCCAGCTCACCACTCCCCAGCGGGAGCTCCTACAATGAGCAGTTCTTC; CDR3 protein: CASSPLPSGSSYNEQFF
V gene: TRBV18; clone size: once; D gene: .; J gene: TRBJ1-1; CDR3 DNA: TGTGCCAGCTCACCGCAGGTGAACACTGAAGCTTTCTTT; CDR3 protein: CASSPQVNTEAFF
V gene: TRBV5-8; clone size: .; D gene: .; J gene: TRBJ1-2; CDR3 DNA: TGTGCCAGCAGCTTGGGCCCGGGGGATGGGGACTATGGCTACACCTTC; CDR3 protein: CASSLGPGDGDYGYTF
V gene: TRBV5-1; clone size: .; D gene: TRBD1; J gene: TRBJ1-2; CDR3 DNA: TGCGCCAGCAGCTTGGGAGGGGGCGGTGGCTACACCTTC; CDR3 protein: CASSLGGGGGYTF
V gene: TRBV30; clone size: .; D gene: TRBD1; J gene: TRBJ1-2; CDR3 DNA: TGTGCCTGGAGAGGACAGGGACGTCCCTATGGCTACACCTTC; CDR3 protein: CAWRGQGRPYGYTF
V gene: TRBV9; clone size: .; D gene: .; J gene: TRBJ2-2; CDR3 DNA: TGTGCCAGCAGCGGCCAGAACACCGGGGAGCTGTTTTTT; CDR3 protein: CASSGQNTGELFF
V gene: TRBV9; clone size: .; D gene: TRBD2; J gene: TRBJ2-5; CDR3 DNA: TGTGCCAGCAGCGTGGGACTAGCGGGGGGTGGAGAGACCCAGTACTTC; CDR3 protein: CASSVGLAGGGETQYF
V gene: TRBV2; clone size: .; D gene: TRBD2; J gene: TRBJ2-7; CDR3 DNA: TGTGCCAGCAGTGGAGCGGGAGTCGAGCAGTACTTC; CDR3 protein: CASSGAGVEQYF
V gene: TRBV2; clone size: .; D gene: TRBD2; J gene: TRBJ2-1; CDR3 DNA: TGTGCCAGCAGTTCCCTAGCGGGGGGGGGAAATGAGCAGTTCTTC; CDR3 protein: CASSSLAGGGNEQFF
V gene: TRBV7-2; clone size: few; D gene: TRBD1; J gene: TRBJ1-6; CDR3 DNA: TGTGCCAGCAGCTTTGACAGGGTTAATTCACCCCTCCACTTT; CDR3 protein: CASSFDRVNSPLHF
V gene: TRBV5-1; clone size: .; D gene: TRBD1; J gene: TRBJ1-6; CDR3 DNA: TGCGCCAGCAGGGGACAGGGGGCGGGTGATTCACCCCTCCACTTT; CDR3 protein: CASRGQGAGDSPLHF
V gene: TRBV4-2; clone size: once; D gene: TRBD2; J gene: TRBJ2-7; CDR3 DNA: TGTGCCAGCAGCCAAGATCTAGCGGGGAACTACGAGCAGTACTTC; CDR3 protein: CASSQDLAGNYEQYF
V gene: TRBV25-1; clone size: .; D gene: TRBD2; J gene: TRBJ2-3; CDR3 DNA: TGTGCCAGCAGGACTAGCGGGCTCGTAGATACGCAGTATTTT; CDR3 protein: CASRTSGLVDTQYF
V gene: TRBV5-1; clone size: .; D gene: .; J gene: TRBJ2-3; CDR3 DNA: TGCGCCAGCAGCTTGGAATGGACTAGCACAGATACGCAGTATTTT; CDR3 protein: CASSLEWTSTDTQYF
V gene: TRBV11-2; clone size: .; D gene: .; J gene: TRBJ1-4; CDR3 DNA: TGTGCCAGCAGCTCCCCCCCGGGGGCTGAAAAACTGTTTTTT; CDR3 protein: CASSSPPGAEKLFF
V gene: TRBV5-1; clone size: .; D gene: TRBD1; J gene: TRBJ1-2; CDR3 DNA: TGCGCCAGCAGCTTACCGGACAGGGCCTATGGCTACACCTTC; CDR3 protein: CASSLPDRAYGYTF
V gene: TRBV7-3; clone size: once; D gene: TRBD2; J gene: TRBJ2-3; CDR3 DNA: TGTGCCAGCAGCACCCAGCGGGGGGGCACAGATACGCAGTATTTT; CDR3 protein: CASSTQRGGTDTQYF
V gene: TRBV19; clone size: .; D gene: .; J gene: TRBJ1-6; CDR3 DNA: TGTGCCAGTAGTATCGGACAATACTATAATTCACCCCTCCACTTT; CDR3 protein: CASSIGQYYNSPLHF
V gene: TRBV6-4; clone size: .; D gene: .; J gene: TRBJ2-3; CDR3 DNA: TGTGCCAGCAGTGATGGGGCAGACACAGATACGCAGTATTTT; CDR3 protein: CASSDGADTDTQYF
V gene: TRBV27; clone size: .; D gene: .; J gene: TRBJ1-1; CDR3 DNA: TGTGCCAGCACCGGGGCGTCTAGGGCTGAAGCTTTCTTT; CDR3 protein: CASTGASRAEAFF
V gene: TRBV18; clone size: .; D gene: TRBD2; J gene: TRBJ2-1; CDR3 DNA: TGTGCCAGCTCACCACCTAGCGGGAGTCGGGGTGAGCAGTTCTTC; CDR3 protein: CASSPPSGSRGEQFF
V gene: TRBV11-2; clone size: .; D gene: TRBD1; J gene: TRBJ1-1; CDR3 DNA: TGTGCCAGCAGCCGGGGACAGGGGGAGGAGGCTTTCTTT; CDR3 protein: CASSRGQGEEAFF
V gene: TRBV5-5; clone size: .; D gene: TRBD1; J gene: TRBJ1-6; CDR3 DNA: TGTGCCAGCAGCTTGGGACAGGGGGCTTCACCCCTCCACTTT; CDR3 protein: CASSLGQGASPLHF
V gene: TRBV4-2; clone size: .; D gene: TRBD2; J gene: TRBJ2-1; CDR3 DNA: TGTGCCAGCAGGACTAGCGGATACAATGAGCAGTTCTTC; CDR3 protein: CASRTSGYNEQFF
V gene: TRBV11-3; clone size: .; D gene: .; J gene: TRBJ2-3; CDR3 DNA: TGTGCCAGCAGCTTAGGGGACCGAGATACGCAGTATTTT; CDR3 protein: CASSLGDRDTQYF
V gene: TRBV28; clone size: .; D gene: TRBD1; J gene: TRBJ2-2; CDR3 DNA: TGTGCCAGCAGGGAAACAGGGGGCACCGGGGAGCTGTTTTTT; CDR3 protein: CASRETGGTGELFF
V gene: TRBV7-9; clone size: .; D gene: TRBD2; J gene: TRBJ2-7; CDR3 DNA: TGTGCCAGCAGCCGGACTAGCGGGGAGCAGTACTTC; CDR3 protein: CASSRTSGEQYF
V gene: TRBV6-5; clone size: .; D gene: TRBD1; J gene: TRBJ1-2; CDR3 DNA: TGTGCCAGCAGTTTTACAGGGGGTGTGAATGGCTACACCTTC; CDR3 protein: CASSFTGGVNGYTF
V gene: TRBV18; clone size: once; D gene: .; J gene: TRBJ1-5; CDR3 DNA: TGTGCCAGCTCTCTGACCGGGACAAGCAATCAGCCCCAGCATTTT; CDR3 protein: CASSLTGTSNQPQHF
V gene: TRBV6-2/TRBV6-3; clone size: .; D gene: TRBD1; J gene: TRBJ2-5; CDR3 DNA: TGTGCCAGCAGTTACAGGGGGCCTGAGACCCAGTACTTC; CDR3 protein: CASSYRGPETQYF
V gene: TRBV5-4; clone size: .; D gene: .; J gene: TRBJ2-5; CDR3 DNA: TGTGCCAGCAGCTTGGAAGAGACCCAGTACTTC; CDR3 protein: CASSLEETQYF
V gene: TRBV21-1; clone size: .; D gene: .; J gene: TRBJ2-2; CDR3 DNA: TGTGCCAGCAGCAAAGTCAAGGGGCTGGGCACCGGGGAGCTGTTTTTT; CDR3 protein: CASSKVKGLGTGELFF
V gene: TRBV18; clone size: .; D gene: .; J gene: TRBJ1-5; CDR3 DNA: TGTGCCAGCTCCGACAGGAATCAGCCCCAGCATTTT; CDR3 protein: CASSDRNQPQHF
V gene: TRBV10-1; clone size: once; D gene: .; J gene: TRBJ1-1; CDR3 DNA: TGCGCCAGCACCCGACAGACTATGAACACTGAAGCTTTCTTT; CDR3 protein: CASTRQTMNTEAFF
V gene: TRBV6-1; clone size: .; D gene: .; J gene: TRBJ1-1; CDR3 DNA: TGTGCCAGCAGTGAACTTGGGGGGCGCTGGAATGAAGCTTTCTTT; CDR3 protein: CASSELGGRWNEAFF
V gene: TRBV6-2/TRBV6-3; clone size: .; D gene: TRBD1; J gene: TRBJ2-1; CDR3 DNA: TGTGCCAGCAGTACAGGGGACCCCTTCAATGAGCAGTTCTTC; CDR3 protein: CASSTGDPFNEQFF
V gene: TRBV2; clone size: .; D gene: TRBD2; J gene: TRBJ2-5; CDR3 DNA: TGTGCCAGCAGTATCGGGACTAGCGGGGAGACCCAGTACTTC; CDR3 protein: CASSIGTSGETQYF
V gene: TRBV11-3; clone size: .; D gene: TRBD1; J gene: TRBJ2-1; CDR3 DNA: TGTGCCAGCAGCACCAGACAGGGTAATGAGCAGTTCTTC; CDR3 protein: CASSTRQGNEQFF
V gene: TRBV19; clone size: once; D gene: TRBD1; J gene: TRBJ2-7; CDR3 DNA: TGTGCCAGTAGTACCGGACAGGGCGAGCAGTACTTC; CDR3 protein: CASSTGQGEQYF
V gene: TRBV28; clone size: .; D gene: TRBD2; J gene: TRBJ2-2; CDR3 DNA: TGTGCCAGCAGCCGTACGACTAGCGGGTTCGCGAACACCGGGGAGCTGTTTTTT; CDR3 protein: CASSRTTSGFANTGELFF
V gene: TRBV5-1; clone size: once; D gene: .; J gene: TRBJ2-6; CDR3 DNA: TGCGCCAGCGGAGCTAGCTCTGGGGCCAACGTCCTGACTTTC; CDR3 protein: CASGASSGANVLTF
V gene: TRBV18; clone size: few; D gene: .; J gene: TRBJ1-1; CDR3 DNA: TGTGCCAGCTCACCGGGGGGGAACACTGAAGCTTTCTTT; CDR3 protein: CASSPGGNTEAFF
V gene: TRBV4-1; clone size: .; D gene: TRBD1; J gene: TRBJ1-1; CDR3 DNA: TGCGCCAGCAGCCAAGAGGGGACAGGGGTTCGGATGAACACTGAAGCTTTCTTT; CDR3 protein: CASSQEGTGVRMNTEAFF
V gene: TRBV2; clone size: .; D gene: .; J gene: TRBJ2-2; CDR3 DNA: TGTGCCAGCAGTACCCCGAACACCGGGGAGCTGTTTTTT; CDR3 protein: CASSTPNTGELFF
V gene: TRBV2; clone size: .; D gene: .; J gene: TRBJ1-2; CDR3 DNA: TGTGCCAGCAGTGGCCCGGGACAACTTTACTATGGCTACACCTTC; CDR3 protein: CASSGPGQLYYGYTF
V gene: TRBV19; clone size: .; D gene: .; J gene: TRBJ2-3; CDR3 DNA: TGTGCCAGTAGTAGCTGGGACGGCCTCACAGATACGCAGTATTTT; CDR3 protein: CASSSWDGLTDTQYF
V gene: TRBV12-3/TRBV12-4; clone size: .; D gene: .; J gene: TRBJ2-3; CDR3 DNA: TGTGCCAGCAGTTTACCACTAGCAGATACGCAGTATTTT; CDR3 protein: CASSLPLADTQYF
V gene: TRBV10-3; clone size: .; D gene: .; J gene: TRBJ2-3; CDR3 DNA: TGTGCCATCAGTGAAGATAGTGCAGATACGCAGTATTTT; CDR3 protein: CAISEDSADTQYF